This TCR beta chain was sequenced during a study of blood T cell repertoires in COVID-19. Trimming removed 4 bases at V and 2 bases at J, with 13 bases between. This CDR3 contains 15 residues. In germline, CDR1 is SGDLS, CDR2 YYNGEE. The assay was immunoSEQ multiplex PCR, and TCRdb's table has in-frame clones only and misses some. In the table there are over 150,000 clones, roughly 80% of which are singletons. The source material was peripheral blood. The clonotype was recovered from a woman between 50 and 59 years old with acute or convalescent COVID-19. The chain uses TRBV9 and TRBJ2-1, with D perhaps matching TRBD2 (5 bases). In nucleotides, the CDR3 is TGTGCCAGCAGCCGTACCCAAGCGGCCTACAATGAGCAGTTCTTC. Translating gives CASSRTQAAYNEQFF.